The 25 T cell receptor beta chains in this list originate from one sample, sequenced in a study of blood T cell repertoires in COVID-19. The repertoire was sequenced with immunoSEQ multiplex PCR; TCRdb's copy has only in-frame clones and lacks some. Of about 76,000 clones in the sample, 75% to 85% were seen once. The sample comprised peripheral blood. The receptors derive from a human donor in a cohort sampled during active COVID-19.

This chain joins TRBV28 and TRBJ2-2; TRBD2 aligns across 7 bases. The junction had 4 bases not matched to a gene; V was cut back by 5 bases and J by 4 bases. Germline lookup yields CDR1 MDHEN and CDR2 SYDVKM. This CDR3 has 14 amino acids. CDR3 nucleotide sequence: TGTGCCAGCAGTACGGGGGGATTCACCGGGGAGCTGTTTTTT. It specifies CASSTGGFTGELFF.

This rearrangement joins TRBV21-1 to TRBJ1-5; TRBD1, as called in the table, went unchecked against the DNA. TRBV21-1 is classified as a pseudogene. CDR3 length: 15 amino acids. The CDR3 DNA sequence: TGTGCCAGCAGCCCCCGGACAGGACAGGTGCAGCCCCAGCATTTT. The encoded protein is CASSPRTGQVQPQHF.

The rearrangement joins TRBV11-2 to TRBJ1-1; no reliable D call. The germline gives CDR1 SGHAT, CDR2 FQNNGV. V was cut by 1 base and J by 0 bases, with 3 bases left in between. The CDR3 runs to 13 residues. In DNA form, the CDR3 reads TGTGCCAGCAGCTTAGCCATGAACACTGAAGCTTTCTTT. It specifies CASSLAMNTEAFF.

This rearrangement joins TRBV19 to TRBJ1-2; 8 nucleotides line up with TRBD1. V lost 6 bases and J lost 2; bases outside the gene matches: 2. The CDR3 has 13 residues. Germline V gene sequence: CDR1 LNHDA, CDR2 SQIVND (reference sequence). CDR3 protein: CASRRTGNYGYTF. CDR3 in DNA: TGTGCCAGTAGACGGACAGGGAACTATGGCTACACCTTC.

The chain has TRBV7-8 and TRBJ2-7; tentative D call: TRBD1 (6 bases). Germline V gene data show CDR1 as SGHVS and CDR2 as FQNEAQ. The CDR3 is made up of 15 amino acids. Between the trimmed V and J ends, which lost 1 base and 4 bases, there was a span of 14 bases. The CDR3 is CASSLVSTGGYEQYF. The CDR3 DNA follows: TGTGCCAGCAGCTTAGTTTCGACAGGTGGTTACGAGCAGTACTTC.

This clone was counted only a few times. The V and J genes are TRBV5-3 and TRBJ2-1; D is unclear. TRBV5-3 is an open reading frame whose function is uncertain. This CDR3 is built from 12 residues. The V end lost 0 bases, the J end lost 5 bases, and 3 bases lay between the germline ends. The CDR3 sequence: CARSLANNEQFF. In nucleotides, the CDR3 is TGTGCCAGAAGCTTGGCAAACAATGAGCAGTTCTTC.

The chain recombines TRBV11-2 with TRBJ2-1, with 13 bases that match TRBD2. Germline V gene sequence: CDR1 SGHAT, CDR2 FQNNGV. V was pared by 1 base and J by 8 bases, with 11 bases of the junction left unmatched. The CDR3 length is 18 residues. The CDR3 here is CASSLVGRTSGSFDEQFF. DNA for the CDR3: TGTGCCAGCAGCTTAGTAGGCCGGACTAGCGGGAGTTTCGATGAGCAGTTCTTC.

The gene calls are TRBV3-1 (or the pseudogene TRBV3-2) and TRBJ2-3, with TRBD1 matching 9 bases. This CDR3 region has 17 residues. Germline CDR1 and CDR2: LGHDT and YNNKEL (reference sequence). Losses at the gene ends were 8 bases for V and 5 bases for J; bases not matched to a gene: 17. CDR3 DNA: TGTGCCAGCCGTGGAGAGAAGGGACAGGGTGGCGTAGATACGCAGTATTTT. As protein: CASRGEKGQGGVDTQYF.

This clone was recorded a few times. CDR3 nucleotide sequence: TGTGCCAGCAGTGAACAGGGTCTCCAAGTC. It is translated as CASSEQGLQV. This sequence joins TRBV2 and TRBJ2-7, with D perhaps matching TRBD1 (5 bases). Germline loops: CDR1 SNHLY, CDR2 FYNNEI. The CDR3 sequence is 10 residues long.

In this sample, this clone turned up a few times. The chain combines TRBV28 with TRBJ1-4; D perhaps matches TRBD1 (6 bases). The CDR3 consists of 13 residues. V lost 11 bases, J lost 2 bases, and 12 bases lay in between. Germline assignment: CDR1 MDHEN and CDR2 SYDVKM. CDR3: CAAQGVTNEKLFF. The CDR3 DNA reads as TGTGCCGCACAGGGTGTCACTAATGAAAAACTGTTTTTT.

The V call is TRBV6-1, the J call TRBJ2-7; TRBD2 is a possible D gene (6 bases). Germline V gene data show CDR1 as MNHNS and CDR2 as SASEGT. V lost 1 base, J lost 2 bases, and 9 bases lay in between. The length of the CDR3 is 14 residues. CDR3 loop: CASSEGPSAYEQYF. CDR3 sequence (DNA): TGTGCCAGCAGTGAAGGCCCTAGCGCCTACGAGCAGTACTTC.

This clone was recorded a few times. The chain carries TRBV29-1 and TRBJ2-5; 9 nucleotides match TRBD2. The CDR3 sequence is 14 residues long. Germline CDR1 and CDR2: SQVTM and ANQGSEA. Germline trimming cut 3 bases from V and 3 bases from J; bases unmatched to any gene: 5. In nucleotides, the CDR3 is TGCAGCGTTGATTCGGGCGGGGGGGAAGAGACCCAGTACTTC. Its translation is CSVDSGGGEETQYF.

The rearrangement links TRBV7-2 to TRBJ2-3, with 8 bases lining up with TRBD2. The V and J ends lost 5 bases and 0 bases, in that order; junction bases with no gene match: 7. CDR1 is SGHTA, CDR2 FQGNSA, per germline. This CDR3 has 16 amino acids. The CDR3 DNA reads TGTGCCAGCAGCAGGGGACTAGAAATCAGCACAGATACGCAGTATTTT. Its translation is CASSRGLEISTDTQYF.

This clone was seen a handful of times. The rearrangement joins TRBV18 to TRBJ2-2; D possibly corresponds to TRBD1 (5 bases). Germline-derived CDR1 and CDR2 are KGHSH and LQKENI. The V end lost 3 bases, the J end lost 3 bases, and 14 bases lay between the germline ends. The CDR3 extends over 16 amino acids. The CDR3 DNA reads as TGTGCCAGCTCACCGACGGCCAGGGTCGACACCGGGGAGCTGTTTTTT. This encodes CASSPTARVDTGELFF. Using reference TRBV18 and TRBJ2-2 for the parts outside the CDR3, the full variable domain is NAGVMQNPRHLVRRRGQEARLRCSPMKGHSHVYWYRQLPEEGLKFMVYLQKENIIDESGMPKERFSAEFPKEGPSILRIQQVVRGDSAAYFCASSPTARVDTGELFFGEGSRLTVL.

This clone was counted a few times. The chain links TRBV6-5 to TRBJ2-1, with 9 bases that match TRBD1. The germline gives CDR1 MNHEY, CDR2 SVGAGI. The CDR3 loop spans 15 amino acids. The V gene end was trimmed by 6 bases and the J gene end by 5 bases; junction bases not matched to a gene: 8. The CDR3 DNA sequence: TGTGCCAGCAGGTCCGGGACAGGGAGACACAATGAGCAGTTCTTC. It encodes CASRSGTGRHNEQFF.

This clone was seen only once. The CDR3 is CASSGQGENSPLHF. As DNA, the CDR3 is TGTGCCAGTAGTGGACAGGGTGAAAATTCACCCCTCCACTTT. The chain uses TRBV19 and TRBJ1-6, with TRBD1 matching over 8 bases. Trimming removed 5 bases from V and 7 bases from J; junction bases left unmatched: 4. Germline assignment: CDR1 LNHDA and CDR2 SQIVND (reference sequence). The CDR3 is 14 residues long. Full variable domain (rest looked up from reference TRBV19 and TRBJ1-6): DGGITQSPKYLFRKEGQNVTLSCEQNLNHDAMYWYRQDPGQGLRLIYYSQIVNDFQKGDIAEGYSVSREKKESFPLTVTSAQKNPTAFYLCASSGQGENSPLHFGNGTRLTVT.

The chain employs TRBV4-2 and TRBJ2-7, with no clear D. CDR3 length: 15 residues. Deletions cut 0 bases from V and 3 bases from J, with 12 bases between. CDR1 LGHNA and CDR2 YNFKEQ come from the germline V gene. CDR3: CASSQDPGPHYEQYF. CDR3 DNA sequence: TGTGCCAGCAGCCAAGATCCGGGTCCACACTACGAGCAGTACTTC.

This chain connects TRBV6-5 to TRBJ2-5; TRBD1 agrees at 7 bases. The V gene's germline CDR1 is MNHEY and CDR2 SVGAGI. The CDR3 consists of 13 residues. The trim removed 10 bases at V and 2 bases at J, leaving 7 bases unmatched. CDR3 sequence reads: CATSRDRQETQYF. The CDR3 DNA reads TGTGCCACCTCCCGGGACAGACAAGAGACCCAGTACTTC.

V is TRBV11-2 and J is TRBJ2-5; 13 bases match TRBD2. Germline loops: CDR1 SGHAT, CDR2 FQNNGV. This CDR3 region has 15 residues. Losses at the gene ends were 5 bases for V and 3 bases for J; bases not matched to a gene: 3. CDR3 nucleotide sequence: TGTGCCAGCAGCCTAGGGACTAGCGGGAAAGAGACCCAGTACTTC. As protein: CASSLGTSGKETQYF.

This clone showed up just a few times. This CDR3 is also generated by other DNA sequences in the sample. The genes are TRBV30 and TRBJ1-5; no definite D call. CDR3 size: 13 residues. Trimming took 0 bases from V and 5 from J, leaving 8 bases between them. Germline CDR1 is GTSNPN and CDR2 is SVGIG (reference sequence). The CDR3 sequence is CAWSVGGDQPQHF. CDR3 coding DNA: TGTGCCTGGAGTGTGGGTGGAGATCAGCCCCAGCATTTT.

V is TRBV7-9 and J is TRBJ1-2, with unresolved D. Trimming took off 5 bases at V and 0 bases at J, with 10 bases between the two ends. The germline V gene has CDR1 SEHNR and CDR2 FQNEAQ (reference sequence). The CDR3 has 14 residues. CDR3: CASSPSGPNYGYTF. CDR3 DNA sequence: TGTGCCAGCAGCCCCAGTGGTCCTAACTATGGCTACACCTTC.

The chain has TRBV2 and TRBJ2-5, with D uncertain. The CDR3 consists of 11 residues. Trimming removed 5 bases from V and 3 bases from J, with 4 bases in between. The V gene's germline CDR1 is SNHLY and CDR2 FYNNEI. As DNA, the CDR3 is TGTGCCAGCAGTCCAGAAGAGACCCAGTACTTC. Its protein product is CASSPEETQYF.

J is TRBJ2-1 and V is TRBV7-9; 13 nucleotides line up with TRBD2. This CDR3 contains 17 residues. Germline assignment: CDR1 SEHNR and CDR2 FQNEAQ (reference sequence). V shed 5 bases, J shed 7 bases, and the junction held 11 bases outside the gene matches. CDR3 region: CASSPGGLAGLENEQFF. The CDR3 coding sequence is TGTGCCAGCAGCCCCGGGGGACTAGCGGGATTAGAGAATGAGCAGTTCTTC.

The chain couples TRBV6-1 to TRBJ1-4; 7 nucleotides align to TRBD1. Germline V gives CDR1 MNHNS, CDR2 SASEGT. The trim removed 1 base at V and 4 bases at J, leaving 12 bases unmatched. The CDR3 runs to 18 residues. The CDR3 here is CASSEEPIGAGGNEKLFF. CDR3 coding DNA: TGTGCCAGCAGTGAAGAACCGATAGGGGCAGGGGGTAATGAAAAACTGTTTTTT.

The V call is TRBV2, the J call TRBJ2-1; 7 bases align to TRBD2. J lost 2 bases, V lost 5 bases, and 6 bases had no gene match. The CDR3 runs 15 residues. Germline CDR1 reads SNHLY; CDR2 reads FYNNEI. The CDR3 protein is CASSFDAGAYNEQFF. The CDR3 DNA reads TGTGCCAGCAGTTTCGACGCGGGGGCCTACAATGAGCAGTTCTTC.